These 24 T cell receptor beta chains were sequenced from one sample in a study of blood T cell repertoires in COVID-19. Assay used: immunoSEQ multiplex PCR; TCRdb lists only in-frame clones, some missing. The table records 210,000 or so clones, roughly 87% of them present only once. The sample was peripheral blood. These receptors all stem from a man aged 40-50 years with active or convalescent COVID-19.

This chain uses TRBV7-9 with TRBJ2-3; a possible D gene is TRBD1 (5 bases). V was shortened by 0 bases and J by 2 bases, with 12 bases between the two germline ends. Germline assignment: CDR1 SEHNR and CDR2 FQNEAQ (reference sequence). There are 16 residues in the CDR3. CDR3 amino acids: CASSLARAGHTDTQYF. The CDR3 coding sequence is TGTGCCAGCAGCTTAGCAAGGGCCGGACACACAGATACGCAGTATTTT.

The V and J genes are TRBV9 and TRBJ1-2, with 7 nucleotides matching TRBD1. The CDR3 extends over 13 amino acids. Germline V gene lookup returns CDR1 SGDLS and CDR2 YYNGEE. Unmatched junction bases numbered 5, after V lost 3 bases and J lost 6 bases. The CDR3 bases are TGTGCCAGCAGCGAGCCCACAGGGGATGGCTACACCTTC. This codes for CASSEPTGDGYTF.

The rearrangement links TRBV4-1 to TRBJ1-3, with D tentatively TRBD1 (6 bases). Looked up from germline, CDR1 is MGHRA and CDR2 is YSYEKL. The length of the CDR3 is 15 residues. V dropped 4 bases and J dropped 1 base, with 11 bases sitting between them. The CDR3 loop reads CASSPAGASGNTIYF. The DNA for the CDR3 is TGCGCCAGCAGCCCGGCGGGGGCATCTGGAAACACCATATATTTT.

This chain connects TRBV28 to TRBJ1-5; D not resolved. The V gene lost 3 bases and the J gene lost 4 bases, with 10 bases spanning the gap. Germline V gives CDR1 MDHEN, CDR2 SYDVKM. CDR3 length equals 14 residues. CDR3 coding DNA: TGTGCCAGCAGTTTCCGGGGATTTAATCAGCCCCAGCATTTT. Translating it yields CASSFRGFNQPQHF.

This chain joins TRBV7-9 and TRBJ2-5, with 7 bases matching TRBD2. Trimming at V came to 5 bases and at J to 2 bases, leaving 8 bases not matched to a gene. This CDR3 is built from 15 residues. Germline values: CDR1 SEHNR, CDR2 FQNEAQ (reference sequence). CDR3 residues: CASSQPYSGQETQYF. Written as DNA, the CDR3 is TGTGCCAGCAGCCAGCCCTATAGCGGGCAAGAGACCCAGTACTTC.

In this sample, this clone turned up a few times. CDR3 protein: CASSPLRTGSGHTEAFF. CDR3 DNA: TGTGCCAGCTCACCTTTAAGGACAGGTTCGGGTCACACTGAAGCTTTCTTT. The chain links TRBV18 to TRBJ1-1, with TRBD1 matching 7 bases. Germline CDR1 KGHSH, CDR2 LQKENI. The CDR3 is 17 amino acids. The junction had 13 bases not matched to a gene; V was cut back by 3 bases and J by 3 bases.

The chain combines TRBV15 with TRBJ1-1; no definite D call. Trimming stripped 1 base from V and 9 bases from J, with 21 bases between. CDR3 length: 16 residues. Germline V lookup: CDR1 LNHNV, CDR2 YYDKDF (reference sequence). CDR3 nucleotides: TGTGCCACCAGCAGAGTGGGGAGGGCACCCTCCATTCAAGCTTTCTTT. This gives the protein CATSRVGRAPSIQAFF.

The V and J genes are TRBV5-4 and TRBJ1-1; no reliable D call. Germline V gene data show CDR1 as SGHNT and CDR2 as YYREEE (reference sequence). The CDR3 has 13 residues. Trimming left V 4 bases short and J 4 bases short, with 11 bases between. CDR3 region: CASSLEGLTEAFF. For the CDR3, the DNA is TGTGCCAGCAGCCTCGAGGGTCTCACTGAAGCTTTCTTT.

V gene TRBV28 combines with J gene TRBJ2-1, with D possibly TRBD1 on 6 matching bases. The CDR3 is made up of 13 amino acids. V lost 4 bases, J lost 8 bases, and 12 bases lay in between. Germline CDR1 MDHEN, CDR2 SYDVKM. CDR3 coding DNA: TGTGCCAGCAGTTCAGGACAGTGGGATGAGCAGTTCTTC. Translating gives CASSSGQWDEQFF.

This rearrangement joins TRBV7-4 to TRBJ1-2; 7 bases align to TRBD1. V gave up 3 bases and J gave up 2 bases; unmatched junction bases: 6. The CDR3 has 15 amino acids. Germline-derived CDR1 and CDR2 are SGHVT and SQSDAQ. The CDR3 bases are TGTGCCAGCAGCTTGAGACAGGGAAAAAACTATGGCTACACCTTC. It translates to CASSLRQGKNYGYTF.

The rearrangement uses TRBV18 and TRBJ1-2, with D tentatively TRBD1 (5 bases). Germline lookup yields CDR1 KGHSH and CDR2 LQKENI. V was cut by 3 bases and J by 4 bases, with 6 bases left in between. This CDR3 has 12 amino acids. The CDR3 here is CASSPGGYGYTF. In DNA form, the CDR3 reads TGTGCCAGCTCACCGGGGGGCTATGGCTACACCTTC.

The chain uses TRBV15 and TRBJ2-2; D call uncertain. Germline CDR1 reads LNHNV; CDR2 reads YYDKDF (reference sequence). Trimming took 5 bases from V and 1 from J, leaving 11 bases between them. There are 15 residues in the CDR3. This CDR3 reads CATSAPEENTGELFF. The DNA for the CDR3 is TGTGCCACCAGCGCCCCTGAGGAGAACACCGGGGAGCTGTTTTTT.

The J gene is TRBJ1-1, the V gene TRBV11-2, with 9 bases fitting TRBD1. CDR3 length: 14 residues. Per germline, CDR1 SGHAT and CDR2 FQNNGV. V shed 3 bases, J shed 8 bases, and the junction held 7 bases outside the gene matches. CDR3 amino acids: CASSFRDRDPEAFF. As DNA, the CDR3 is TGTGCCAGCAGCTTCCGGGACAGGGACCCCGAAGCTTTCTTT.

The chain is built from TRBV29-1 and TRBJ1-1; D possibly corresponds to TRBD1 (6 bases). Germline loops: CDR1 SQVTM, CDR2 ANQGSEA. The CDR3 spans 12 residues. V was pared by 7 bases and J by 4 bases, with 13 bases between. The CDR3 nucleotides are TGCAGCGCAGGGGCGTCAGGCACTGAAGCTTTCTTT. Translation: CSAGASGTEAFF.

J is TRBJ2-2 and V is TRBV24-1, with 8 bases lining up with TRBD1. This CDR3 spans 15 amino acids. V dropped 10 bases and J dropped 1; count of bases not matched to a gene: 7. Germline assignment: CDR1 KGHDR and CDR2 SFDVKD. CDR3 bases: TGTGCCACGAGAGGACAGGGCGGGAACACCGGGGAGCTGTTTTTT. Protein: CATRGQGGNTGELFF.

The CDR3 DNA follows: TGTGCCAGCAGCTTTCTTAGCTTAGGGGCAGATACGCAGTATTTT. This encodes CASSFLSLGADTQYF. This chain uses TRBV11-3 with TRBJ2-3; TRBD1 is a possible D gene (5 bases). CDR3 length: 15 residues. Germline CDR1 reads SGHNT; CDR2 reads YENEEA. Between the trimmed V and J ends, which lost 3 bases and 4 bases, there was a span of 14 bases. The full variable domain, completed using reference TRBV11-3 and TRBJ2-3, is EAGVVQSPRYKIIEKKQPVAFWCNPISGHNTLYWYLQNLGQGPELLIRYENEEAVDDSQLPKDRFSAERLKGVDSTLKIQPAELGDSAVYLCASSFLSLGADTQYFGPGTRLTVL.

The genes are TRBV3-1 (or the pseudogene TRBV3-2) and TRBJ1-2; TRBD1 matches 9 bases. Trimming took 2 bases from V and 6 from J; bases not matched to a gene: 7. The CDR3 has 15 residues. Germline CDR1 reads LGHDT; CDR2 reads YNNKEL (reference sequence). CDR3 nucleotide sequence: TGTGCCAGCAGCCAAACAGGGGGCCGAACGCATGGCTACACCTTC. Protein sequence: CASSQTGGRTHGYTF.

The rearrangement links TRBV2 to TRBJ1-1; a weak D match, TRBD1 (5 bases). The CDR3 consists of 16 residues. The germline V and J ends were trimmed by 4 bases and 1 base, with 16 bases remaining between them. Germline V gene sequence: CDR1 SNHLY, CDR2 FYNNEI. CDR3 coding DNA: TGTGCCAGCAGTGCTCCTTTGGGGGGGACGAACACTGAAGCTTTCTTT. Protein sequence: CASSAPLGGTNTEAFF.

The chain recombines TRBV5-1 with TRBJ1-2; D remains unclear. This CDR3 region has 14 residues. V lost 6 bases and J lost 3, with 15 bases in between. Per the germline V gene, CDR1 is SGHRS and CDR2 is YFSETQ. This CDR3 reads CASMVGAGDYGYTF. The CDR3 region has the DNA TGCGCCAGCATGGTGGGTGCAGGTGACTATGGCTACACCTTC.

J is TRBJ2-1 and V is TRBV9, with D hard to call. Trimming left V 0 bases short and J 0 bases short, with 7 bases between. This CDR3 is 15 amino acids long. Germline CDR1 and CDR2: SGDLS and YYNGEE. CDR3 sequence: CASSVDPSSYNEQFF. The CDR3 DNA is TGTGCCAGCAGCGTAGATCCTAGCTCCTACAATGAGCAGTTCTTC. The variable domain in full, completed from reference TRBV9 and TRBJ2-1, reads DSGVTQTPKHLITATGQRVTLRCSPRSGDLSVYWYQQSLDQGLQFLIQYYNGEERAKGNILERFSAQQFPDLHSELNLSSLELGDSALYFCASSVDPSSYNEQFFGPGTRLTVL.

V is TRBV27 and J is TRBJ2-5; D might be TRBD1 (5 bases). The CDR3 contains 14 residues. In germline, CDR1 is MNHEY, CDR2 SMNVEV (reference sequence). Trimming pared 4 bases from V and 6 bases from J, leaving 15 bases between. The CDR3 nucleotides are TGTGCCAGCAGTTCCCGAGGTGGGGCAAAGACCCAGTACTTC. Its protein is CASSSRGGAKTQYF.

V usage is TRBV10-3 and J usage is TRBJ1-6, with a possible D match to TRBD1 (5 bases). The V gene lost 5 bases and the J gene lost 8 bases, with 19 bases spanning the gap. Germline values: CDR1 ENHRY, CDR2 SYGVKD. The CDR3 consists of 16 residues. The CDR3 loop is CAISPMGTGGYSPLHF. The CDR3 DNA is TGTGCCATCAGTCCAATGGGTACGGGGGGATATTCACCCCTCCACTTT.

The rearrangement joins TRBV10-3 to TRBJ2-5; 10 bases map to TRBD2. This CDR3 region has 16 residues. Germline CDR1 is ENHRY and CDR2 is SYGVKD. V dropped 0 bases and J dropped 0; count of bases not matched to a gene: 1. CDR3: CAISESGTSDQETQYF. Written as DNA, the CDR3 is TGTGCCATCAGTGAGTCCGGGACTAGCGACCAAGAGACCCAGTACTTC.

This chain joins TRBV28 and TRBJ1-1; 9 positions match TRBD1. With V trimmed by 5 bases and J by 1 base, 5 bases remained unmatched. The CDR3 contains 15 residues. Germline V gene lookup returns CDR1 MDHEN and CDR2 SYDVKM. The CDR3 DNA reads TGTGCCAGCAGTCCCCTGGGACAGGGGAACACTGAAGCTTTCTTT. Translated, it gives CASSPLGQGNTEAFF.